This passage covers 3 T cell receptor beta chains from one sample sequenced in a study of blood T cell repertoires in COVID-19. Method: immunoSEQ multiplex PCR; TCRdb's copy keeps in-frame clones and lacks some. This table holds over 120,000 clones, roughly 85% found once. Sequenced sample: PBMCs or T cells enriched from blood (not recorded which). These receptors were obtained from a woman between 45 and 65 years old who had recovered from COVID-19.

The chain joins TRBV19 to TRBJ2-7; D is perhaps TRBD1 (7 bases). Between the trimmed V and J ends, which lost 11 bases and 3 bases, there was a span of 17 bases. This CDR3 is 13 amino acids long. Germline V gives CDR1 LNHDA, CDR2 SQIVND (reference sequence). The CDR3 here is CAGGRQGGYEQYF. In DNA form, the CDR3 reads TGTGCCGGAGGAAGACAGGGAGGCTACGAGCAGTACTTC.

As DNA, the CDR3 is TGTGCCAGTAGTATATCCCAGGGGGCGCCCGCCAATGAGCAGTTCTTC. This codes for CASSISQGAPANEQFF. This rearrangement joins TRBV19 to TRBJ2-1; 8 bases match TRBD1. The ends lost 2 bases at V and 6 bases at J; junction bases unmatched: 9. This CDR3 spans 16 amino acids. Germline CDR1 reads LNHDA; CDR2 reads SQIVND (reference sequence).

The chain's CDR3 is CASSRAGGAGELFF. The CDR3, as DNA: TGTGCCAGCAGCCGGGCCGGGGGAGCCGGGGAGCTGTTTTTT. The chain employs TRBV7-8 and TRBJ2-2; a possible D gene is TRBD2 (6 bases). Germline V gene data show CDR1 as SGHVS and CDR2 as FQNEAQ. The CDR3 spans 14 residues. The ends were cut back, 5 bases at V and 6 bases at J, with 13 bases in the middle.